This note documents a single TCR beta chain sequence. Its binding antigen is unknown. It has no much larger one-base neighbor in the sample; base qualities were not kept. This entry comes from a study of neurological immune-mediated disorders (dated by TCRdb to 2018 to 2020). Study-level background: Peripheral blood TCR-beta repertoires from HTLV-I-associated myelopathy (HAM/TSP) patients, multiple sclerosis patients and healthy controls were compared by UMI-based sequencing. The cohort included some 68 subjects: about 15 with HAM/TSP, around 35 with multiple sclerosis, and 20 or so healthy controls. To precisely calculate how much the frequency of each individual clone varied, libraries were sequenced in technical triplicate. The approximately 96 TCR-beta libraries covered PBMC samples along with longitudinal samples, technical triplicates, and paired sorted CD4+ and CD8+ T-cell subsets. Broader findings and caveats from the paper: The highest TCR clonal expansion was observed in HAM/TSP patients, whereas the lowest was observed in MS patients, even when compared with healthy controls. No identical CDR3 amino acid sequences were found to be shared among expanded clones across subjects, suggesting that TCR-beta repertoires were private in all groups.

The CDR3 runs 16 amino acids, cysteine and phenylalanine included. CDR3 DNA only is kept here, 48 bases in frame from base 1. CDR1 MGHRA and CDR2 YSYEKL are derived from the germline V gene. For this chain, trimming is 5 bases at the V end and 1 base at the J end, and the number of junction bases without a gene match is 9. cDNA was synthesized by template-switch 5'RACE using a primer carrying a 10-nucleotide random unique molecular identifier by which each TCR transcript was tagged. Over 180 million TCR-beta sequences, covering 15-18 subjects, were produced in each sequencing run. The RNeasy kit was used for extraction of total RNA. TCR-beta VDJ regions were amplified with primers for the TCR constant region and the 5'RACE anchor, using the KAPA Real-time Library Amplification kit. A first PCR added sample indexes and Illumina adaptors, and a second PCR then raised library yield. After Ampure bead purification, the TCR product of roughly 650 bp was size-selected on a 2% E-gel SizeSelection system. Before pooling, library quality was assessed on a Bioanalyzer, concentration was determined with Qubit, and library quantification was performed with the Kapa Library Quantification kit. An Illumina HiSeq 2500 sequenced the libraries paired-end 2 x 150 bp. To increase sequence diversity, about 23-30% phiX was spiked into each library pool. The authors' analysis ran thus. Quality-filtered reads were processed with the UMI-based MiGEC pipeline, and over 80% of raw TCR sequences were removed by the MiGEC pipeline during error correction. VDJ genes were aligned to IMGT germline references, and each clonotype was defined by a unique CDR3 amino acid sequence together with V-J genes. Clonal expansion, Shannon diversity and CDR3 relatedness were evaluated with VDJtools (CalcPairwiseDistances, ClusterSamples), while phylogenetic trees were built in CLCbio workbench. A clone was classed as expanded if it had 8 or more unique UMIs, a cutoff based on coefficient-of-variation modelling across technical triplicates. Clones were called with MiXCR by TCRdb after fastp trimmed the public reads at Q25, and only in-frame beta chains were retained. One record per CDR3 amino acid sequence lists the most common genes and DNA. TCRdb, rather than the study authors, made the V and J calls. Within this sample are around 56,000 distinct CDR3 sequences, with around 24% of them counted one time only. The ten largest clones add up to 3.5% to 5.5% of the sample.

This specimen's time point label, interpreted: technical triplicate 2. For unsorted PBMC libraries, 2 million PBMCs were used after storage in RNAlater at -80 degrees C until RNA extraction. Peripheral blood underwent Ficoll-Hypaque density gradient centrifugation to isolate PBMCs, which were then cryopreserved in liquid nitrogen. This sequence uses TRBV4-1 and TRBJ2-3; 7 junctional bases match TRBD2. Sequencing was carried out using PBMCs. The receptor comes from a man in his sixties with HTLV-1-associated myelopathy (HAM/TSP). For the CDR3, the sequence is CASSGGSLYGTDTQYF. The nucleotide sequence is TGCGCCAGCAGCGGCGGGAGTTTATACGGCACAGATACGCAGTATTTT.